A single sample gave rise to the 11 T cell receptor beta chains below, sequenced in a study of T-cell memory formation after mild COVID-19. In TCRdb, the 5' RACE reads were re-called with MiXCR into one record per CDR3 protein. The sample has roughly 170,000 distinct CDR3 sequences, around a sixth seen once. Sequencing was carried out using PBMCs or a T cell subset sorted from them (not recorded which). These receptors all stem from a man between 18 and 35 years old who had mild COVID-19 (a few samples of this study predate the infection). Cell type and time point are not known.

This clonotype has only a few counts. The rearrangement links TRBV6-1 to TRBJ2-1; 7 bases are a match to TRBD2. From germline, CDR1 is MNHNS and CDR2 SASEGT. This CDR3 is 13 amino acids long. V was pared by 10 bases and J by 6 bases, with 9 bases of the junction left unmatched. CDR3 sequence: CATTGTNLNEQFF. The CDR3 coding sequence is TGTGCCACCACCGGGACTAACCTCAATGAGCAGTTCTTC.

The chain uses TRBV29-1 and TRBJ1-2; 12 nucleotides agree with TRBD1. Trimming removed 4 bases from V and 7 bases from J; junction bases left unmatched: 4. Germline CDR1 reads SQVTM; CDR2 reads ANQGSEA. The CDR3 has 13 residues. The CDR3 reads CSVGDRGLSGYTF. CDR3 DNA: TGCAGCGTTGGGGACAGGGGGCTTTCTGGCTACACCTTC.

This clonotype was recorded many times. This chain links TRBV28 with TRBJ2-1, with 8 bases identical to TRBD1. CDR1 MDHEN and CDR2 SYDVKM come from the germline V gene. This CDR3 region has 15 residues. J was trimmed by 10 bases and V by 2 bases; bases with no gene match: 10. The CDR3 DNA reads TGTGCCAGCAGTTTAGGGGCAGGGGGCACGCGGGAGCAGTTCTTC. Protein product: CASSLGAGGTREQFF.

This clonotype has only a few counts. The chain joins TRBV4-1 to TRBJ2-3; D gene unclear. This CDR3 has 16 amino acids. CDR1 and CDR2 from the germline V gene are MGHRA and YSYEKL. V was pared by 0 bases and J by 0 bases, with 10 bases between. CDR3 nucleotides: TGCGCCAGCAGCCAAGAAGGCTCTCCTAGCACAGATACGCAGTATTTT. This sequence encodes CASSQEGSPSTDTQYF.

This clonotype has just a few counts. The chain is built from TRBV7-3 and TRBJ1-1, with 10 nucleotides matching TRBD1. Germline CDR1 is SGHTA and CDR2 is FQGTGA. The CDR3 spans 14 residues. Trimming at V came to 5 bases and at J to 4 bases, leaving 4 bases not matched to a gene. The CDR3 nucleotides read TGTGCCAGCAGCGCGACAGGGGGCCGCACTGAAGCTTTCTTT. Protein product: CASSATGGRTEAFF.

The chain employs TRBV10-2 and TRBJ1-1; possible D gene TRBD1, 5 bases. The germline gives CDR1 WSHSY, CDR2 SAAADI. Deletions cut 2 bases from V and 3 bases from J, with 10 bases between. The CDR3 is made up of 14 amino acids. The CDR3 DNA is TGCGCCAGCAGTGAGGCAGGGTCGGACACTGAAGCTTTCTTT. It codes for CASSEAGSDTEAFF.

This clonotype was seen at least ten times. This sequence joins TRBV12-3 or TRBV12-4 and TRBJ1-1; a possible D gene is TRBD1 (5 bases). V lost 7 bases and J 4 bases, leaving 10 bases between the germline ends. The CDR3 contains 12 residues. CDR3 nucleotide sequence: TGTGCCAGCACTCTTCAGGGCACTGAAGCTTTCTTT. This encodes CASTLQGTEAFF.

In its sample, this clonotype was seen a few times. The chain couples TRBV15 to TRBJ2-7, with D possibly called TRBD1 or TRBD2 (6 bases each). V lost 1 base to trimming and J lost 6 bases, with 10 bases between them. Germline V gene lookup returns CDR1 LNHNV and CDR2 YYDKDF (reference sequence). The CDR3 totals 13 residues. The CDR3 is CATSRVKGGEQYV. CDR3 sequence (DNA): TGTGCCACCAGCAGAGTCAAGGGGGGCGAGCAGTACGTC.

This clonotype was seen a few times. This rearrangement joins TRBV14 to TRBJ1-1; no reliable D call. The CDR3 contains 15 residues. The V end lost 4 bases, the J end lost 9 bases, and 21 bases lay between the germline ends. The germline gives CDR1 SGHDN, CDR2 FVKESK. The CDR3 sequence is CASSRSSWTPSKAFF. The CDR3 nucleotides read TGTGCCAGCAGCCGATCTTCCTGGACCCCCAGTAAAGCTTTCTTT.

J is TRBJ2-7 and V is TRBV20-1, with D perhaps matching TRBD1 (5 bases). The germline CDR1 and CDR2 sequences are DFQATT and SNEGSKA (reference sequence). This CDR3 region has 15 residues. Trimming stripped 0 bases from V and 0 bases from J, with 12 bases between. The DNA for the CDR3 is TGCAGTGCTAGAGATCCCAGTCAGGGCTCCTACGAGCAGTACTTC. Translated: CSARDPSQGSYEQYF.

The chain links TRBV7-3 to TRBJ2-3; D is possibly TRBD2 (6 bases). Germline V gene sequence: CDR1 SGHTA, CDR2 FQGTGA. The CDR3 is 15 residues long. V was pared by 5 bases and J by 2 bases, with 14 bases between. The CDR3 sequence is CASSRIGGDTDTQYF. The CDR3 DNA reads TGTGCCAGCAGCCGAATCGGGGGAGACACAGATACGCAGTATTTT.